A single sample gave rise to the 5 T cell receptor beta chains below, sequenced in a study of cytomegalovirus exposure and HLA in healthy donors listed by TCRdb under 2017. Preparation of the library involved the immunoSEQ multiplex PCR assay. For the multiplex PCR, a mixture combining 60 forward primers for TCR Vbeta segments and 13 reverse primers for TCR Jbeta segments was used. Held by TCRdb, this immuneACCESS table contains in-frame sequences only and omits some clones. Under half of the omission traces to an unresolved V gene where checked; the cause of the rest is unknown. The sample contains about 170,000 clones, 80% to 85% of them found a single time. The top ten constitute around 1.3% of the sample. Sequenced input: PBMCs. These receptors were obtained from a boy younger than 10 in good health and CMV-seronegative.

The J gene is TRBJ1-2, the V gene TRBV18; D may be TRBD1 (5 bases). There are 17 residues in the CDR3. V was shortened by 1 base and J by 0 bases, with 15 bases between the two germline ends. Germline CDR1 and CDR2: KGHSH and LQKENI. The CDR3 coding sequence is TGTGCCAGCTCACCACGTTCTCCAGGGTTAGCTAACTATGGCTACACCTTC. It codes for CASSPRSPGLANYGYTF.

This chain joins TRBV2 and TRBJ2-1, with TRBD2 identical over 8 bases. The germline V gene encodes CDR1 SNHLY and CDR2 FYNNEI. This CDR3 spans 16 amino acids. Germline trimming cut 7 bases from V and 4 bases from J; bases unmatched to any gene: 12. CDR3 DNA sequence: TGTGCCAGCACCAGGGGTCGGCTAGCGGGTTACAATGAGCAGTTCTTC. Protein sequence: CASTRGRLAGYNEQFF.

The CDR3 coding sequence is TGTGCCACCAGCAGTAGCGGGAGGGCCGGAAAGACCCAGTACTTC. It is translated as CATSSSGRAGKTQYF. The chain employs TRBV15 and TRBJ2-5, with 11 bases fitting TRBD2. Per germline, CDR1 LNHNV and CDR2 YYDKDF (reference sequence). This CDR3 is built from 15 residues. V lost 3 bases, J lost 6 bases, and 6 bases stayed unmatched.

The chain recombines TRBV7-9 with TRBJ1-2, with D possibly being TRBD1 (6 bases). Germline loops: CDR1 SEHNR, CDR2 FQNEAQ (reference sequence). Trimming shortened V by 1 base and J by 11 bases, and 17 bases separated the two germline ends. This CDR3 contains 14 residues. The DNA for the CDR3 is TGTGCCAGCAGCTTAGGTGGAGGTCTAGGGACATACACCTTC. Protein sequence: CASSLGGGLGTYTF. Supplemented by reference TRBV7-9 and TRBJ1-2, the full variable domain reads DTGVSQNPRHKITKRGQNVTFRCDPISEHNRLYWYRQTLGQGPEFLTYFQNEAQLEKSRLLSDRFSAERPKGSFSTLEIQRTEQGDSAMYLCASSLGGGLGTYTFGSGTRLTVV.

This chain uses TRBV28 with TRBJ1-4; the D gene is possibly TRBD1 (6 bases). Germline lookup yields CDR1 MDHEN and CDR2 SYDVKM. The ends were cut back, 5 bases at V and 3 bases at J, with 10 bases in the middle. The CDR3 extends over 14 amino acids. CDR3 sequence (DNA): TGTGCCAGCAGTCCCGACAGGTCTAATGAAAAACTGTTTTTT. The encoded protein is CASSPDRSNEKLFF.